These 24 T cell receptor beta chains came from one sample sequenced in a study of blood T cell repertoires in COVID-19. TCRdb keeps only in-frame clones here, not all; method: immunoSEQ multiplex PCR. Of about 300,000 clones in the sample, around 89% were seen once. Sequenced material: peripheral blood. These receptors came from a woman under 40 who had recovered from COVID-19.

About this clone itself: This CDR3 is also generated by other DNA sequences in the sample. This chain joins TRBV11-2 and TRBJ1-3, with D perhaps matching TRBD1 (5 bases). The CDR3 is 14 amino acids. Germline-derived CDR1 and CDR2 are SGHAT and FQNNGV. V was cut by 0 bases and J by 2 bases, with 5 bases left in between. The CDR3 is CASSLDRAGNTIYF. The CDR3 DNA is TGTGCCAGCAGCTTAGACAGGGCTGGAAACACCATATATTTT.

The CDR3 DNA reads TGTGCCAGCAGCCGGGACAGGGGCACAGATACGCAGTATTTT. Translation gives CASSRDRGTDTQYF. The rearrangement joins TRBV7-3 to TRBJ2-3; the match to TRBD1 covers 9 bases. This CDR3 comprises 14 residues. The germline V gene encodes CDR1 SGHTA and CDR2 FQGTGA. J was trimmed by 1 base and V by 5 bases; bases with no gene match: 1.

CDR3 in DNA: TGTGCCAGCAGCGTAATCCAGGGCTCTGGGGCCAACGTCCTGACTTTC. As protein: CASSVIQGSGANVLTF. The rearrangement uses TRBV9 and TRBJ2-6; tentatively, D is TRBD1 (5 bases). V was cut by 1 base and J by 0 bases, with 8 bases left in between. CDR1 is SGDLS and CDR2 is YYNGEE in the germline V gene. The CDR3 covers 16 residues.

The chain couples TRBV2 to TRBJ2-7; TRBD1 agrees at 7 bases. The CDR3 consists of 21 residues. V gave up 2 bases and J gave up 0 bases; unmatched junction bases: 22. Germline V gives CDR1 SNHLY, CDR2 FYNNEI. CDR3 in amino acids: CASSESGQLRKPGASSYEQYF. The CDR3 coding sequence is TGTGCCAGCAGTGAATCGGGACAGTTACGAAAACCCGGCGCCTCCTCCTACGAGCAGTACTTC.

This clone was detected only a few times. The rearrangement links TRBV3-1 (or the pseudogene TRBV3-2) to TRBJ2-7; no definite D call. The germline V and J ends were trimmed by 4 bases and 0 bases, with 7 bases remaining between them. Germline V gene lookup returns CDR1 LGHDT and CDR2 YNNKEL (reference sequence). The CDR3 runs to 13 residues. The CDR3 loop reads CASSRQYSYEQYF. The DNA of the CDR3 is TGTGCCAGCAGCCGCCAGTACTCCTACGAGCAGTACTTC.

The chain uses TRBV6-5 and TRBJ1-5, with TRBD1 matching over 9 bases. V lost 6 bases to trimming and J lost 6 bases; unmatched junction nucleotides: 9. This CDR3 region has 15 residues. Germline V gene data show CDR1 as MNHEY and CDR2 as SVGAGI. CDR3 residues: CASRTGQGGGQPQHF. The CDR3 nucleotides read TGTGCCAGCAGGACGGGACAGGGCGGGGGTCAGCCCCAGCATTTT.

CDR3 region: CASSQVRVRVNTEAFF. CDR3 in DNA: TGTGCCAGCAGCCAAGTTAGGGTGAGGGTGAACACTGAAGCTTTCTTT. The chain joins TRBV3-1 (or the pseudogene TRBV3-2) to TRBJ1-1; D unclear. The germline V and J ends were trimmed by 1 base and 0 bases, with 12 bases remaining between them. Germline CDR1 and CDR2: LGHDT and YNNKEL (reference sequence). The CDR3 consists of 16 residues.

J is TRBJ1-5 and V is TRBV6-5; 10 bases are a match to TRBD1. This CDR3 is built from 14 residues. Per the germline V gene, CDR1 is MNHEY and CDR2 is SVGAGI. The J segment lost 5 bases and the V segment lost 6 bases, leaving 4 bases of the junction unmatched. The CDR3 reads CASSLTGGDQPQHF. Written as DNA, the CDR3 is TGTGCCAGCAGCCTGACAGGGGGCGATCAGCCCCAGCATTTT.

This chain uses TRBV4-3 with TRBJ1-6; TRBD1 might be the D (6 bases). This CDR3 has 15 amino acids. The germline V gene has CDR1 LGHNA and CDR2 YSLEER. With 4 bases removed from V and 7 bases from J, the gap between germline ends came to 14 bases. The CDR3 here is CASSPLQGANSPLHF. Written as DNA, the CDR3 is TGCGCCAGCAGCCCATTACAGGGAGCCAATTCACCCCTCCACTTT.

V is TRBV7-9 and J is TRBJ1-4, with D unresolved. V was cut by 2 bases and J by 6 bases, with 10 bases left in between. CDR1 and CDR2 from the germline V gene are SEHNR and FQNEAQ (reference sequence). This CDR3 is 14 amino acids long. The CDR3 sequence is CASSLTPGDEKLFF. Here the CDR3 DNA reads TGTGCCAGCAGCTTAACCCCAGGTGATGAAAAACTGTTTTTT. Full variable domain (rest looked up from reference TRBV7-9 and TRBJ1-4): DTGVSQNPRHKITKRGQNVTFRCDPISEHNRLYWYRQTLGQGPEFLTYFQNEAQLEKSRLLSDRFSAERPKGSFSTLEIQRTEQGDSAMYLCASSLTPGDEKLFFGSGTQLSVL.

This sequence joins TRBV6-5 and TRBJ1-3; 7 bases fit TRBD1. The CDR3 spans 15 residues. J was trimmed by 0 bases and V by 6 bases; bases with no gene match: 5. Germline assignment: CDR1 MNHEY and CDR2 SVGAGI. CDR3 DNA sequence: TGTGCCAGCAGGATAAACAGGGGCTCTGGAAACACCATATATTTT. Residues: CASRINRGSGNTIYF.

This rearrangement joins TRBV7-9 to TRBJ1-4, with 7 bases fitting TRBD1. The J segment lost 0 bases and the V segment lost 4 bases, leaving 5 bases of the junction unmatched. This CDR3 is built from 16 residues. Germline V gene sequence: CDR1 SEHNR, CDR2 FQNEAQ (reference sequence). The CDR3 sequence: CASSSGQTTTNEKLFF. Here the CDR3 DNA reads TGTGCCAGCAGCTCGGGACAGACCACAACTAATGAAAAACTGTTTTTT.

The CDR3 spells CASSYRSIGGGEQFF. CDR3 DNA sequence: TGTGCCAGCAGTTACCGGTCGATTGGGGGAGGTGAGCAGTTCTTC. V usage is TRBV6-6 and J usage is TRBJ2-1, with D maybe TRBD2 (6 bases). Germline lookup yields CDR1 MNHNY and CDR2 SVGAGI (reference sequence). This CDR3 comprises 15 residues. Trimming took 2 bases from V and 9 from J, leaving 17 bases between them.

The gene calls are TRBV7-2 and TRBJ1-6; the match to TRBD1 covers 7 bases. This CDR3 comprises 16 residues. The germline V gene encodes CDR1 SGHTA and CDR2 FQGNSA. With 1 base clipped from V and 1 base from J, the junction kept 1 base outside the gene matches. The CDR3 DNA follows: TGTGCCAGCAGCTTAGACAGGGGATCCTATAATTCACCCCTCCACTTT. It codes for CASSLDRGSYNSPLHF.

The chain has TRBV11-1 and TRBJ2-7, with 10 nucleotides matching TRBD1. CDR1 SGHAT and CDR2 FQDESV come from the germline V gene (reference sequence). J was trimmed by 5 bases and V by 5 bases; bases with no gene match: 9. CDR3 length equals 15 residues. The CDR3 here is CASSLPGQGIHEQYF. The CDR3, as DNA: TGTGCCAGCAGCCTCCCGGGACAGGGGATCCACGAGCAGTACTTC.

The genes are TRBV5-5 and TRBJ1-5, with D possibly matching TRBD1 (5 bases). V gave up 4 bases and J gave up 5 bases, with 19 bases separating them. This CDR3 region has 16 residues. Germline V lookup: CDR1 SGHKS, CDR2 YYEKEE (reference sequence). This CDR3 reads CASSPGGGYVDQPQHF. The CDR3 bases are TGTGCCAGCAGCCCGGGGGGAGGGTATGTCGATCAGCCCCAGCATTTT.

The chain is built from TRBV24-1 and TRBJ2-5, with 7 nucleotides matching TRBD1. Germline CDR1 reads KGHDR; CDR2 reads SFDVKD. There are 15 residues in the CDR3. V lost 3 bases and J lost 1; bases outside the gene matches: 4. The CDR3 spells CATSDHRQGQETQYF. CDR3 DNA sequence: TGTGCCACCAGTGATCACCGACAGGGCCAAGAGACCCAGTACTTC.

The chain couples TRBV13 to TRBJ2-7; 8 bases line up with TRBD1. J lost 2 bases, V lost 5 bases, and 8 bases had no gene match. Per germline, CDR1 PRHDT and CDR2 FYEKMQ (reference sequence). This CDR3 has 15 amino acids. CDR3 protein: CASSRRDRRTYEQYF. DNA of the CDR3: TGTGCCAGCAGCCGTAGGGACAGGAGGACCTACGAGCAGTACTTC.

The V call is TRBV30, the J call TRBJ1-2; 9 positions agree with TRBD1. The V segment lost 5 bases and the J segment 8 bases; nucleotides outside the gene matches: 9. Germline CDR1 is GTSNPN and CDR2 is SVGIG (reference sequence). The CDR3 totals 13 residues. CDR3 in DNA: TGTGCCTGGCAGGACAGGGGAGGTTGGGGCTACACCTTC. It codes for CAWQDRGGWGYTF.

This clone was observed a single time. This chain connects TRBV7-2 to TRBJ2-7; no definite D call. Germline V gene lookup returns CDR1 SGHTA and CDR2 FQGNSA. The CDR3 consists of 12 residues. V was shortened by 4 bases and J by 4 bases, with 8 bases between the two germline ends. This chain's CDR3 is CASSSLRYEQYF. As DNA, the CDR3 is TGTGCCAGCAGCTCTCTCCGTTACGAGCAGTACTTC.

The genes are TRBV3-1 (or the pseudogene TRBV3-2) and TRBJ2-1, with 8 bases fitting TRBD2. In germline, CDR1 is LGHDT, CDR2 YNNKEL (reference sequence). This CDR3 is built from 14 residues. The ends lost 0 bases at V and 8 bases at J; junction bases unmatched: 3. The CDR3 protein is CASSQDIAGYEQFF. The CDR3 DNA reads TGTGCCAGCAGCCAAGATATAGCGGGGTATGAGCAGTTCTTC.

The genes are TRBV28 and TRBJ1-1; D is uncertain. CDR1 and CDR2 from the germline V gene are MDHEN and SYDVKM. The CDR3 is 13 residues long. Trimming stripped 5 bases from V and 6 bases from J, with 13 bases between. CDR3 nucleotides: TGTGCCAGCAGTCTCCACCTAGGCGCTGAAGCTTTCTTT. Amino acid sequence: CASSLHLGAEAFF.

V and J are TRBV19 and TRBJ1-2; D might be TRBD1 (5 bases). V shed 1 base and J shed 2 bases, with 14 bases lying between them. The CDR3 spans 16 residues. Germline V gene data show CDR1 as LNHDA and CDR2 as SQIVND (reference sequence). CDR3 coding DNA: TGTGCCAGTAGTATAGGAACAAGGGGCCTCAACTATGGCTACACCTTC. Translating gives CASSIGTRGLNYGYTF.

V is TRBV3-1 (or the pseudogene TRBV3-2) and J is TRBJ2-7; D is ambiguous. Trimming took off 3 bases at V and 3 bases at J, with 15 bases between the two ends. Germline loops: CDR1 LGHDT, CDR2 YNNKEL (reference sequence). This CDR3 is 15 amino acids long. CDR3 nucleotides: TGTGCCAGCAGCCAGCAGTTCCTTGCAGACTACGAGCAGTACTTC. It codes for CASSQQFLADYEQYF.